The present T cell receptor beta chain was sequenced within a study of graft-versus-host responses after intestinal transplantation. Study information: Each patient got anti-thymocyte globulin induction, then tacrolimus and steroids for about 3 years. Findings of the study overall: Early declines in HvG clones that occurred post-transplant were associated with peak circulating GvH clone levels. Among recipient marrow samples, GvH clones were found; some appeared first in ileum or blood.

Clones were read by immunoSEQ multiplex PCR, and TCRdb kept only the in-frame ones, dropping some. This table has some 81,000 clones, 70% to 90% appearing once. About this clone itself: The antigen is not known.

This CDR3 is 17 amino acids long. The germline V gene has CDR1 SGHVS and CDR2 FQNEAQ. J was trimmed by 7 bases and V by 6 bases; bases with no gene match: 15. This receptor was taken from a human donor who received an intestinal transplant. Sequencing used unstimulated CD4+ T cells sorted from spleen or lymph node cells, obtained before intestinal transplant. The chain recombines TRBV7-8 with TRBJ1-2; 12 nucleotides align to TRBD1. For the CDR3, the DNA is TGTGCCAGCAGTCCTAGATGGGACAGGGGGCGTGTAGCTGGCTACACCTTC. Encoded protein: CASSPRWDRGRVAGYTF.